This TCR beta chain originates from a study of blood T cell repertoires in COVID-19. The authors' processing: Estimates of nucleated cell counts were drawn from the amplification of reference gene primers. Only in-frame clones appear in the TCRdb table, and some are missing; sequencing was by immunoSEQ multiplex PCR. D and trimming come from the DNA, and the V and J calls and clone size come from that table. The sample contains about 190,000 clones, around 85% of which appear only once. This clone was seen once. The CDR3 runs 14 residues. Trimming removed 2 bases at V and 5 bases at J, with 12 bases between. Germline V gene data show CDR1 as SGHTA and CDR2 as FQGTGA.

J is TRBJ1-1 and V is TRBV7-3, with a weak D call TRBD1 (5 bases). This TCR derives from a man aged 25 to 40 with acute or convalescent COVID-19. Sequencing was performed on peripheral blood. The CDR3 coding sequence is TGTGCCAGCAGCTTAGCAGGGTTGGGTACTGAAGCTTTCTTT. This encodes CASSLAGLGTEAFF.